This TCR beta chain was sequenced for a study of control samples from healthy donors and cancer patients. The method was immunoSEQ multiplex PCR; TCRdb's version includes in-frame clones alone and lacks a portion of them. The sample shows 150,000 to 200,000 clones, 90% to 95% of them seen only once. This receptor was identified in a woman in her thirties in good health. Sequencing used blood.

The CDR3 bases are TGTGCCAGCAGCCGGGACAGGGGCAATCAGCCCCAGCATTTT. Translated, it gives CASSRDRGNQPQHF. The rearrangement uses TRBV7-9 and TRBJ1-5; TRBD1 aligns across 9 bases. The CDR3 totals 14 residues. Trimming at V came to 5 bases and at J to 2 bases, leaving 1 base not matched to a gene. Germline V CDR1 and CDR2: SEHNR, FQNEAQ (reference sequence).